This T cell receptor (beta chain) stems from a study of post-analysis software for immune sequencing data. Study information: Relapsing-remitting, secondary progressive and progressive-relapsing courses of multiple sclerosis were included.

The authors incorporated unique molecular identifiers into the TCR beta cDNA libraries. One entry per CDR3 protein, called by TCRdb with MiXCR from the PCR reads. The profile shows hundreds of thousands of distinct CDR3 sequences, 55% to 70% of them singletons. Study outcomes and limitations: Samples made in the same batch grouped tightly together by F measure. Patients used about 5 TRBV segments, including TRBV5-6, TRBV5-1 and TRBV20-1, more often than controls. Diversity measured as normalized Chao1 was significantly lower in multiple sclerosis patients than in controls.

Concerning this clonotype: Its antigen is currently unknown.

Germline assignment: CDR1 LGHNT and CDR2 FRNRAP. The V segment lost 4 bases and the J segment 4 bases; nucleotides outside the gene matches: 5. This CDR3 is built from 14 residues. The chain has TRBV12-5 and TRBJ2-3; 7 nucleotides align to TRBD2. The sample taken for sequencing was blood. The TCR was taken from a girl aged 2 to 9 with multiple sclerosis. The DNA of the CDR3 is TGTGCTAGTGGTTGGCGGGAGACTCCAGATACGCAGTATTTT. The encoded protein is CASGWRETPDTQYF.